The 18 T cell receptor beta chains below all came from one sample that was sequenced in a study of T-cell memory formation after mild COVID-19 (dated by TCRdb to about 2021). The receptor library was made with 5' RACE. The sequencing machine was an Illumina NovaSeq 6000. TCRdb applied fastp at Q25 and MiXCR to the public reads, then kept only in-frame beta chains. Records with the same CDR3 protein are collapsed into one entry carrying the most frequent genes and DNA. For this sample there are approximately 290,000 distinct CDR3 sequences; around 15% appear just once. The leading ten clones occupy more than 20% of the sample. The sequenced material came from PBMCs or a T cell subset sorted from them (not recorded which). Every receptor here comes from a man between 18 and 29 years old who had mild COVID-19 (a few samples of this study predate the infection). The sample titles of this study are shuffled in the database, so cell type and time point are left out; the donor was told from shared clones.

This chain links TRBV21-1 with TRBJ2-7; the DNA was not used to check the table's D call, TRBD1. TRBV21-1 is marked as a pseudogene. This CDR3 is 18 amino acids long. CDR3 in DNA: TGTGCCAGCAGCAAAGGACAGGACTTGACTCAAAGCTCCTACGAGCAGTACGTC. Its protein is CASSKGQDLTQSSYEQYV.

This clonotype showed up many times. The chain has TRBV20-1 and TRBJ2-4, with TRBD2 matching over 12 bases. The length of the CDR3 is 15 residues. Germline assignment: CDR1 DFQATT and CDR2 SNEGSKA (reference sequence). Trimming took 2 bases from V and 10 from J; bases not matched to a gene: 9. CDR3: CSARPYGTSGLIQYF. The DNA for the CDR3 is TGCAGTGCTAGACCCTACGGGACTAGCGGGCTGATTCAGTACTTC.

This clonotype turned up a few times. This chain links TRBV20-1 with TRBJ2-7; 7 nucleotides match TRBD1. Germline values: CDR1 DFQATT, CDR2 SNEGSKA (reference sequence). V was clipped by 5 bases and J by 2 bases; unmatched bases: 9. The CDR3 covers 14 residues. Written as DNA, the CDR3 is TGCAGTGCTTTTTCCGGGACAGACACCTACGAGCAGTACTTC. Its translation: CSAFSGTDTYEQYF.

The rearrangement links TRBV20-1 to TRBJ2-7, with D perhaps TRBD2 (6 bases). Looked up from germline, CDR1 is DFQATT and CDR2 is SNEGSKA (reference sequence). The V gene lost 6 bases and the J gene lost 6 bases, with 18 bases spanning the gap. CDR3 length: 13 residues. The CDR3 region is CSAIIPLGGEQYV. In DNA form, the CDR3 reads TGCAGTGCGATAATTCCCCTCGGGGGCGAGCAGTACGTC.

The V and J genes are TRBV18 and TRBJ1-2, with no clear D. The V gene's germline CDR1 is KGHSH and CDR2 LQKENI. The CDR3 is made up of 13 amino acids. V lost 3 bases, J lost 5 bases, and 10 bases lay in between. This chain's CDR3 is CASSPERDYGYTF. CDR3 nucleotides: TGTGCCAGCTCACCTGAACGGGATTATGGCTACACCTTC.

This clonotype occurred a few times. V and J are TRBV9 and TRBJ1-1; D not resolved. CDR1 and CDR2 (germline): SGDLS, YYNGEE. This CDR3 is 12 amino acids long. The germline V and J ends were trimmed by 4 bases and 0 bases, with 4 bases remaining between them. CDR3 protein: CASSPLNTEAFF. CDR3 nucleotide sequence: TGTGCCAGCAGCCCACTGAACACTGAAGCTTTCTTT.

CDR3 residues: CASSVGGSSSYEQYV. CDR3 sequence (DNA): TGTGCCAGCTCGGTAGGGGGTTCTTCATCCTACGAGCAGTACGTC. The chain joins TRBV21-1 to TRBJ2-7; TRBD1 is taken as the D call from the table, unchecked against the DNA. TRBV21-1 is recorded as a pseudogene. This CDR3 is 15 amino acids long.

This clonotype has just a few counts. The J gene is TRBJ2-5, the V gene TRBV12-3 or TRBV12-4, with D tentatively TRBD1 or TRBD2 (5 bases each). The CDR3 runs 14 residues. V dropped 4 bases and J dropped 4 bases, with 13 bases sitting between them. The CDR3 loop is CASSSSGSPETQYF. As DNA, the CDR3 is TGTGCCAGCAGTTCGTCAGGGAGTCCAGAGACCCAGTACTTC.

The V call is TRBV4-2, the J call TRBJ2-6; 9 nucleotides align to TRBD1. Trimming removed 6 bases from V and 0 bases from J; junction bases left unmatched: 9. Germline CDR1 is LGHNA and CDR2 is YNFKEQ. This CDR3 contains 18 residues. The chain's CDR3 is CASSQMDRGTSGANVLTF. CDR3 DNA sequence: TGTGCCAGCAGTCAAATGGACAGGGGCACCTCTGGGGCCAACGTCCTGACTTTC.

This clonotype was seen a handful of times. The V and J genes are TRBV5-6 and TRBJ2-3; D is perhaps TRBD2 (6 bases). V was clipped by 1 base and J by 5 bases, with 14 bases between them. The CDR3 extends over 15 amino acids. The germline V gene has CDR1 SGHDT and CDR2 YYEEEE. DNA of the CDR3: TGTGCCAGCAGCTTGATGCGGGGCTCGGGAGATACGCAGTATTTT. Encoded protein: CASSLMRGSGDTQYF.

This clonotype has more than one count but fewer than ten. V is TRBV20-1 and J is TRBJ1-1; TRBD1 is a possible D gene (5 bases). Trimming removed 0 bases at V and 0 bases at J, with 17 bases between. The CDR3 runs to 17 residues. Per the germline V gene, CDR1 is DFQATT and CDR2 is SNEGSKA (reference sequence). The CDR3: CSARERGRAPMNTEAFF. The CDR3 DNA follows: TGCAGTGCTAGAGAGAGGGGAAGAGCCCCCATGAACACTGAAGCTTTCTTT.

The CDR3 DNA reads TGTGCCACCAGTGATTTGGGAGGGAAGCAGTATTTT. Residues: CATSDLGGKQYF. This chain joins TRBV24-1 and TRBJ2-3; D may be TRBD2 (6 bases). Per the germline V gene, CDR1 is KGHDR and CDR2 is SFDVKD. The V end was cut by 0 bases, the J end by 11 bases, with 8 bases between. The CDR3 has 12 residues.

The chain employs TRBV4-1 and TRBJ2-5; D is perhaps TRBD1 (5 bases). V lost 1 base, J lost 3 bases, and 9 bases lay in between. Germline V gives CDR1 MGHRA, CDR2 YSYEKL. The CDR3 length is 14 residues. Here the CDR3 reads CASSQGPGKETQYF. The DNA of the CDR3 is TGCGCCAGCAGCCAAGGCCCAGGGAAAGAGACCCAGTACTTC.

This clonotype was found a few times. The chain employs TRBV7-2 and TRBJ2-3, with D perhaps matching TRBD2 (5 bases). V gave up 1 base and J gave up 4 bases, with 12 bases separating them. The CDR3 consists of 15 residues. Germline V gives CDR1 SGHTA, CDR2 FQGNSA. CDR3 nucleotides: TGTGCCAGCAGCTTAGGTCCTAGCCTTCCAGATACGCAGTATTTT. It specifies CASSLGPSLPDTQYF.

The chain has TRBV2 and TRBJ2-1; D remains unclear. The germline gives CDR1 SNHLY, CDR2 FYNNEI. Trimming took 6 bases from V and 6 from J, leaving 9 bases between them. This CDR3 has 12 residues. The CDR3: CASRAVGNEQFF. In nucleotides, the CDR3 is TGTGCCAGCAGGGCAGTGGGCAATGAGCAGTTCTTC. The whole variable domain, remainder taken from reference TRBV2 and TRBJ2-1, is EPEVTQTPSHQVTQMGQEVILRCVPISNHLYFYWYRQILGQKVEFLVSFYNNEISEKSEIFDDQFSVERPDGSNFTLKIRSTKLEDSAMYFCASRAVGNEQFFGPGTRLTVL.

On this clonotype: An end of the junction does not agree with germline; a read error may underlie this. This sequence joins TRBV24-1 and TRBJ1-6; D perhaps matches TRBD1 (5 bases). The germline gives CDR1 KGHDR, CDR2 SFDVKD. CDR3 size: 13 residues. The CDR3 is CATSDSGGSPIHF. Written as DNA, the CDR3 is TGTGCCACCAGTGATTCCGGGGGTTCACCCATCCACTTT.

This chain links TRBV12-3 or TRBV12-4 with TRBJ2-3; D is possibly TRBD1 (5 bases). This CDR3 spans 13 amino acids. The V end lost 6 bases, the J end lost 1 base, and 8 bases lay between the germline ends. In DNA, the CDR3 is TGTGCCAGCAGGGCAGGGCGCACAGATACGCAGTATTTT. This gives the protein CASRAGRTDTQYF.

This clonotype was detected ten times or more. This chain uses TRBV7-9 with TRBJ1-6, with unresolved D. The CDR3 runs 11 residues. V lost 4 bases, J lost 7 bases, and 2 bases lay in between. In germline, CDR1 is SEHNR, CDR2 FQNEAQ (reference sequence). CDR3 protein: CASSSNSPLHF. The CDR3 DNA reads as TGTGCCAGCAGCTCCAATTCACCCCTCCACTTT.